This TCR beta chain was identified in a study of blood T cells in healthy people across ages. A J-beta primer mix and a sample-barcoded 5' primer were used in a second PCR of roughly 7 to 12 cycles. TCRdb analysed the 5' RACE reads with MiXCR anew, one entry per CDR3 protein. The sample shows around 1,800,000 distinct CDR3 sequences, more than 35% of them seen only once. The V gene lost 8 bases and the J gene lost 0 bases, with 14 bases spanning the gap. Germline CDR1 and CDR2: MNHEY and SVGEGT. The CDR3 spans 14 residues. Samples each had at least 6 micrograms of total RNA extracted. The V call is TRBV6-2 or TRBV6-3, the J call TRBJ2-7; no clear D. The sequence derives from a human donor in good health. The specimen sequenced was blood. This CDR3 reads CASLTRLSSYEQYF. The CDR3, as DNA: TGTGCCAGCCTGACTCGCCTCAGCTCCTACGAGCAGTACTTC.